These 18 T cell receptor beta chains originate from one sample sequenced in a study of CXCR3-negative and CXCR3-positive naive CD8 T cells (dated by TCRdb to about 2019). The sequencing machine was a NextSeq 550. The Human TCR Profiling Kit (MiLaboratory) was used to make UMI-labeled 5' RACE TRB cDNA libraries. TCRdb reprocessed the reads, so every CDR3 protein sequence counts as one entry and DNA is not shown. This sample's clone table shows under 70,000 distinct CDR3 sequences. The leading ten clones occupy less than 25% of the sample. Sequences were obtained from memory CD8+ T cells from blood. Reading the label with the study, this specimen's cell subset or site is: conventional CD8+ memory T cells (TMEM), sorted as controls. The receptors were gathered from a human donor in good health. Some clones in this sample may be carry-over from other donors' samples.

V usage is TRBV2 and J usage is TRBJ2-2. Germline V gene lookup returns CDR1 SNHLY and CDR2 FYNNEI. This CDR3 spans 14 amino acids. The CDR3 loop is CASKERVNTGELFF.

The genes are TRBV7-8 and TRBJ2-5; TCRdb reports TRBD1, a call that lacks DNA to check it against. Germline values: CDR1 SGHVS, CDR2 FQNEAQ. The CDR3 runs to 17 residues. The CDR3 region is CASSLFSAGANQETQYF.

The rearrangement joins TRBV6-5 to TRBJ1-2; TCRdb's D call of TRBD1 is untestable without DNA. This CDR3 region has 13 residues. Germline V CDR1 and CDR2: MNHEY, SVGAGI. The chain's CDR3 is CASRDSDSYGYTF.

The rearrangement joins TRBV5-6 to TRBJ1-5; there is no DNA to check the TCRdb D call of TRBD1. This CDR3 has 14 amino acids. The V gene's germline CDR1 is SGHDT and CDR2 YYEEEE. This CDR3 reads CASIRQGSNQPQHF.

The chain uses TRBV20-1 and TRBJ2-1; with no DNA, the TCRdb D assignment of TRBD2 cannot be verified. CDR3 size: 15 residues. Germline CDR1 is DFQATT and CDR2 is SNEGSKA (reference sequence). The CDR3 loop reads CSARAEREGYNEQFF.

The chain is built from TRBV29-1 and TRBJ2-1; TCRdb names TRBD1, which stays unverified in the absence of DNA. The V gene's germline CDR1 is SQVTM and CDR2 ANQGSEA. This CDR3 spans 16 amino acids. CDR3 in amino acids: CSVEGRGSSSYNEQFF.

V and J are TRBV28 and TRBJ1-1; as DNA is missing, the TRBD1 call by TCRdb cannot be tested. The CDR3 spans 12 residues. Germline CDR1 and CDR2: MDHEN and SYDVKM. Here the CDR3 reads CITRTGNTEAFF.

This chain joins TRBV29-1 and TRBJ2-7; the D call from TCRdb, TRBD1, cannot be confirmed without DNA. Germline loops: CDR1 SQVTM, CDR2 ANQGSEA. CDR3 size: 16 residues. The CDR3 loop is CSVEGAPGQGAYEQYF.

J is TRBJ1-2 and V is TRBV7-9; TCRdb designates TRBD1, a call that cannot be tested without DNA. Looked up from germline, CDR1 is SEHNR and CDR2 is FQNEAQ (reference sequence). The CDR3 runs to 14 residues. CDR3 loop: CASSYSSGAYGYTF. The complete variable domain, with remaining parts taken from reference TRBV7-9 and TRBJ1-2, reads DTGVSQNPRHKITKRGQNVTFRCDPISEHNRLYWYRQTLGQGPEFLTYFQNEAQLEKSRLLSDRFSAERPKGSFSTLEIQRTEQGDSAMYLCASSYSSGAYGYTFGSGTRLTVV.

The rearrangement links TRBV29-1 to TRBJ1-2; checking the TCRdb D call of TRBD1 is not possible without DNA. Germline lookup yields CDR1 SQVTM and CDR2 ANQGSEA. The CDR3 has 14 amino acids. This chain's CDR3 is CSAPGGQGAWGYTF. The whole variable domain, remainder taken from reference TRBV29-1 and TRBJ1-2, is SAVISQKPSRDICQRGTSLTIQCQVDSQVTMMFWYRQQPGQSLTLIATANQGSEATYESGFVIDKFPISRPNLTFSTLTVSNMSPEDSSIYLCSAPGGQGAWGYTFGSGTRLTVV.

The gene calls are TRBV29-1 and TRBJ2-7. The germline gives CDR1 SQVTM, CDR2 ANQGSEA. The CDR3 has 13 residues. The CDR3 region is CSVGKQDSYEQYF.

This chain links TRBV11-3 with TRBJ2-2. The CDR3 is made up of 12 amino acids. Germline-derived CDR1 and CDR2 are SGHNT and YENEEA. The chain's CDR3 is CASSLDGGELFF.

This chain's CDR3 is CASSFRGNLQYIQYF. The chain joins TRBV28 to TRBJ2-4; TCRdb proposes TRBD1, but this gene call is untestable without DNA. CDR3 size: 15 residues. The germline CDR1 and CDR2 sequences are MDHEN and SYDVKM.

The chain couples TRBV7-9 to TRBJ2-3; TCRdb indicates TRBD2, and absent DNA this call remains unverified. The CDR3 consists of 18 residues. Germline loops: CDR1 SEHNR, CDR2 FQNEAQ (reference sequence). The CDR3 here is CASSILLVLYQDTDTQYF.

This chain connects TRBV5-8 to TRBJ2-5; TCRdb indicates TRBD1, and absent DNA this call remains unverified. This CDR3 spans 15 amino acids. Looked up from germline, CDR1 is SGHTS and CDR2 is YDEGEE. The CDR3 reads CASSLYGQGQETQYF.

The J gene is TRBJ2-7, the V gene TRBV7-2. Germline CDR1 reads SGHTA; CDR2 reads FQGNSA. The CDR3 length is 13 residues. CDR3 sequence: CASSPDPFEEQYF.

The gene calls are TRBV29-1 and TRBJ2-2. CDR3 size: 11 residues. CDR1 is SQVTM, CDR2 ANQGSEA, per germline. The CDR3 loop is CSVTHGGELFF.

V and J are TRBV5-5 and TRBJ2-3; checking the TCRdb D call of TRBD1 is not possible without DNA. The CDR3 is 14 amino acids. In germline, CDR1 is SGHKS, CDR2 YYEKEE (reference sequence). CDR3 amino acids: CASSTGQSTDTQYF.